Listed below are T cell receptor beta chains from one sample, sequenced in a study of chronic HIV infection and antiretroviral therapy. TCRdb ran MiXCR on the 5' RACE reads and lists one entry per CDR3 protein. The sample yields 39,000 or so distinct CDR3 sequences, around 8.7% seen once. The sample taken for sequencing was peripheral blood. The receptor source for this set is an adult who had HIV and had not received antiretroviral therapy, or was an uninfected healthy control (not recorded which). Both conserved end residues are part of each CDR3. Each record gives: J gene, CDR3 length, V gene, D gene, CDR3 protein. D genes are given only for firm matches.

j_call: TRBJ1-5; cdr3_length: 12; v_call: TRBV7-2; d_call: NA; cdr3_aa: CASSLISQPQHF
j_call: TRBJ1-5; cdr3_length: 13; v_call: TRBV29-1; d_call: TRBD1; cdr3_aa: CSVTDRDNQPQHF
j_call: TRBJ2-7; cdr3_length: 14; v_call: TRBV29-1; d_call: NA; cdr3_aa: CSVEFGTSSYEQYF
j_call: TRBJ1-1; cdr3_length: 13; v_call: TRBV7-3; d_call: TRBD1; cdr3_aa: CASSLDRYTEAFF
j_call: TRBJ2-7; cdr3_length: 11; v_call: TRBV29-1; d_call: NA; cdr3_aa: CSVGEGGEQYF
j_call: TRBJ2-1; cdr3_length: 11; v_call: TRBV2; d_call: NA; cdr3_aa: CASRVAAEQFF
j_call: TRBJ2-5; cdr3_length: 12; v_call: TRBV28; d_call: NA; cdr3_aa: CASSSAMETQYF
j_call: TRBJ2-2; cdr3_length: 15; v_call: TRBV6-1; d_call: NA; cdr3_aa: CASSEASGSTGELFF
j_call: TRBJ2-1; cdr3_length: 19; v_call: TRBV20-1; d_call: TRBD2; cdr3_aa: CSARVEGLAGEGTYNEQFF
j_call: TRBJ2-6; cdr3_length: 15; v_call: TRBV4-1; d_call: NA; cdr3_aa: CASSFRFLGANVLTF
j_call: TRBJ2-1; cdr3_length: 15; v_call: TRBV29-1; d_call: NA; cdr3_aa: CSVASEGRAMNEQFF
j_call: TRBJ2-7; cdr3_length: 16; v_call: TRBV28; d_call: TRBD1; cdr3_aa: CASYERTGRGSYEQYF
j_call: TRBJ2-7; cdr3_length: 16; v_call: TRBV7-2; d_call: TRBD1; cdr3_aa: CASSLSNDRGSWEQYF
j_call: TRBJ1-5; cdr3_length: 15; v_call: TRBV6-2/TRBV6-3; d_call: TRBD1; cdr3_aa: CASQGAFVKGQPQHF
j_call: TRBJ1-1; cdr3_length: 14; v_call: TRBV9; d_call: TRBD1; cdr3_aa: CASSKRTGNTEAFF
j_call: TRBJ1-1; cdr3_length: 14; v_call: TRBV28; d_call: NA; cdr3_aa: CASSSDRLNTEAFF
j_call: TRBJ1-3; cdr3_length: 17; v_call: TRBV27; d_call: NA; cdr3_aa: CASRRYSQQGSGNTIYF
j_call: TRBJ2-3; cdr3_length: 14; v_call: TRBV11-1; d_call: TRBD2; cdr3_aa: CASGSGEVADTQYF
j_call: TRBJ2-5; cdr3_length: 13; v_call: TRBV6-5; d_call: NA; cdr3_aa: CASSYGEQETQYF
j_call: TRBJ2-1; cdr3_length: 11; v_call: TRBV20-1; d_call: TRBD2; cdr3_aa: CSARVAGVTFF
j_call: TRBJ2-6; cdr3_length: 18; v_call: TRBV5-6; d_call: NA; cdr3_aa: CASSSRVRRFSGANVLTF
j_call: TRBJ2-7; cdr3_length: 15; v_call: TRBV5-6; d_call: NA; cdr3_aa: CASSPTTGISYEQYF
j_call: TRBJ2-1; cdr3_length: 12; v_call: TRBV12-3/TRBV12-4; d_call: NA; cdr3_aa: CASRTRGGEQFF
j_call: TRBJ2-1; cdr3_length: 19; v_call: TRBV5-1; d_call: TRBD1; cdr3_aa: CASSPRQGPPLSSYNEQFF
j_call: TRBJ1-2; cdr3_length: 15; v_call: TRBV20-1; d_call: TRBD1; cdr3_aa: CSVLSGTGEGYGYTF
j_call: TRBJ1-3; cdr3_length: 16; v_call: TRBV2; d_call: TRBD1; cdr3_aa: CASSPGQASSGNTVYF
j_call: TRBJ2-3; cdr3_length: 15; v_call: TRBV12-3/TRBV12-4; d_call: TRBD2; cdr3_aa: CASSSTSGRRDTQYF
j_call: TRBJ1-1; cdr3_length: 16; v_call: TRBV7-2; d_call: NA; cdr3_aa: CASSLVGGGGNTEAFF
j_call: TRBJ2-2; cdr3_length: 15; v_call: TRBV18; d_call: NA; cdr3_aa: CASSVLGSGTGELFF
j_call: TRBJ2-7; cdr3_length: 15; v_call: TRBV6-2/TRBV6-3; d_call: TRBD2; cdr3_aa: CASRITSGSGYEQYF
j_call: TRBJ2-3; cdr3_length: 12; v_call: TRBV3-1; d_call: NA; cdr3_aa: CASSQSADTQYF
j_call: TRBJ2-2; cdr3_length: 15; v_call: TRBV28; d_call: TRBD2; cdr3_aa: CASSPLAGNTGELFF
j_call: TRBJ2-1; cdr3_length: 14; v_call: TRBV29-1; d_call: TRBD1; cdr3_aa: CSVVPGGADNEQFF
j_call: TRBJ2-7; cdr3_length: 11; v_call: TRBV21-1; d_call: NA; cdr3_aa: CASFLGRGTRF
j_call: TRBJ2-7; cdr3_length: 14; v_call: TRBV5-1; d_call: NA; cdr3_aa: CASSITVSSYEQYF
j_call: TRBJ2-1; cdr3_length: 15; v_call: TRBV29-1; d_call: TRBD1; cdr3_aa: CSVDEGTGSWDEQFF
j_call: TRBJ1-1; cdr3_length: 13; v_call: TRBV2; d_call: NA; cdr3_aa: CARTGTRDTETFF
j_call: TRBJ2-7; cdr3_length: 13; v_call: TRBV28; d_call: TRBD1; cdr3_aa: CASSSTGGDEQYF
j_call: TRBJ2-3; cdr3_length: 15; v_call: TRBV29-1; d_call: TRBD2; cdr3_aa: CSVEDFPGLAGGQYF
j_call: TRBJ1-5; cdr3_length: 13; v_call: TRBV6-4; d_call: NA; cdr3_aa: CASSRGADQPQHF
j_call: TRBJ2-2; cdr3_length: 15; v_call: TRBV29-1; d_call: TRBD2; cdr3_aa: CSVEIGTTNTGELFF
j_call: TRBJ2-7; cdr3_length: 14; v_call: TRBV29-1; d_call: TRBD1; cdr3_aa: CSVLSGGSSYEQYF
j_call: TRBJ2-2; cdr3_length: 15; v_call: TRBV7-2; d_call: TRBD2; cdr3_aa: CASSFVLAGAGELFF
j_call: TRBJ2-2; cdr3_length: 13; v_call: TRBV29-1; d_call: NA; cdr3_aa: CSVGGGDTGELFF
j_call: TRBJ2-7; cdr3_length: 13; v_call: TRBV29-1; d_call: TRBD1; cdr3_aa: CSVLGTGGSEQYF
j_call: TRBJ2-7; cdr3_length: 13; v_call: TRBV29-1; d_call: NA; cdr3_aa: CSVPGRGGSEQYF
j_call: TRBJ2-7; cdr3_length: 12; v_call: TRBV28; d_call: NA; cdr3_aa: CASSVGSYEQYF
j_call: TRBJ2-1; cdr3_length: 14; v_call: TRBV29-1; d_call: NA; cdr3_aa: CSVESRVVQNEQFF
j_call: TRBJ1-5; cdr3_length: 15; v_call: TRBV6-1; d_call: NA; cdr3_aa: CASITLPYSNQPQHF
j_call: TRBJ2-7; cdr3_length: 12; v_call: TRBV20-1; d_call: TRBD2; cdr3_aa: CSASREAGEQYF
j_call: TRBJ2-1; cdr3_length: 23; v_call: TRBV21-1; d_call: NA; cdr3_aa: CASSTRDRAPGLRPPSSYNEQFF
j_call: TRBJ1-2; cdr3_length: 15; v_call: TRBV28; d_call: NA; cdr3_aa: CASTLWGLSGPGYTF
j_call: TRBJ2-7; cdr3_length: 14; v_call: TRBV28; d_call: NA; cdr3_aa: CASSLGDGRYEQYF
j_call: TRBJ2-3; cdr3_length: 15; v_call: TRBV2; d_call: NA; cdr3_aa: CASRPRSGGTDTQYF
j_call: TRBJ2-7; cdr3_length: 13; v_call: TRBV5-1; d_call: NA; cdr3_aa: CASTGPPEDEQYF
j_call: TRBJ1-1; cdr3_length: 12; v_call: TRBV29-1; d_call: NA; cdr3_aa: CSALEVDTEAFF
j_call: TRBJ2-3; cdr3_length: 14; v_call: TRBV29-1; d_call: TRBD1; cdr3_aa: CSVARDSSTDTQYF
j_call: TRBJ1-1; cdr3_length: 15; v_call: TRBV5-1; d_call: NA; cdr3_aa: CASSLVPGSDTEAFF
j_call: TRBJ1-2; cdr3_length: 13; v_call: TRBV28; d_call: TRBD1; cdr3_aa: CASSQGQNYGYTF